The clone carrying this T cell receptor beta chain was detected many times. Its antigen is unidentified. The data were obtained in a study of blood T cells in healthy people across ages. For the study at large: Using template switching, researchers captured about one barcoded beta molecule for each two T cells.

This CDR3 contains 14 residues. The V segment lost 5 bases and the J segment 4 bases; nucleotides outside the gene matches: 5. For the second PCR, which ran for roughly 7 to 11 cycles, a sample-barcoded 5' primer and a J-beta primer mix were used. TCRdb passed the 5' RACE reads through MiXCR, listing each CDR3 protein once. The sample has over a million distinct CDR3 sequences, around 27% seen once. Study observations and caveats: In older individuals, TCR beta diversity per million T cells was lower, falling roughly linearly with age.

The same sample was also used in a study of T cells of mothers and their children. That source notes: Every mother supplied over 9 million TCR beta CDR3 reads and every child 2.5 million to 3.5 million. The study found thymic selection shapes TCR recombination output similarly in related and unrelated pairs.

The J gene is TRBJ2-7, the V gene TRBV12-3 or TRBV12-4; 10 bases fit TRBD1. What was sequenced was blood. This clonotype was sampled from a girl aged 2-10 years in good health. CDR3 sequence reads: CASSEPGQGYEQYF. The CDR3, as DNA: TGTGCCAGCAGTGAACCGGGACAGGGGTACGAGCAGTACTTC.